A single sample is the source of the 20 T cell receptor beta chains below, sequenced in a study of T cell responses to AZD1222 COVID-19 vaccine (dated by TCRdb to the early 2020s). The library was produced with the immunoSEQ multiplex PCR assay. Not all clones reach the TCRdb copy of this immuneACCESS table, which keeps in-frame sequences only. Checked studies attribute under half of the gap to unresolved V genes and leave the rest unexplained. For this sample the table gives 110,000 or so clones, of which roughly nine tenths were detected only once. In total, the top ten clones hold under 5.5% of the sample. This specimen's time point label, per the study, means: baseline before first vaccination. This specimen was peripheral blood, taken on day 0 of AZD1222 vaccination. All receptors come from an adult in good health.

This clone has more than one count but fewer than ten. The chain employs TRBV19 and TRBJ2-7; D remains ambiguous. The CDR3 spans 16 residues. Germline-derived CDR1 and CDR2 are LNHDA and SQIVND (reference sequence). With 3 bases removed from V and 2 bases from J, the gap between germline ends came to 17 bases. Here the CDR3 DNA reads TGTGCCAGTAGTATTCAACAAGGCAGGTTCCCCTACGAGCAGTACTTC. Amino acid sequence: CASSIQQGRFPYEQYF.

The chain couples TRBV28 to TRBJ1-6; no definite D call. This CDR3 comprises 12 residues. In germline, CDR1 is MDHEN, CDR2 SYDVKM. Trimming pared 6 bases from V and 15 bases from J, leaving 15 bases between. CDR3 sequence: CASSSTGRFLHF. The CDR3 DNA reads as TGTGCCAGCAGCTCGACGGGCAGGTTCCTCCACTTT.

The chain joins TRBV28 to TRBJ1-2, with a tentative D call TRBD1 (5 bases). Germline CDR1 and CDR2: MDHEN and SYDVKM. Trimming took 10 bases from V and 4 from J, leaving 10 bases between them. The CDR3 is made up of 11 amino acids. The CDR3: CAIKDSYGYTF. In DNA, the CDR3 is TGTGCCATAAAAGACAGCTATGGCTACACCTTC.

The V gene is TRBV2, the J gene TRBJ2-1; D possibly matches TRBD1 or TRBD2 (5 bases each). Per germline, CDR1 SNHLY and CDR2 FYNNEI. V dropped 4 bases and J dropped 4 bases, with 11 bases sitting between them. The CDR3 length is 14 residues. The CDR3 protein is CASSGGAPYNEQFF. As DNA, the CDR3 is TGTGCCAGCAGTGGAGGGGCCCCTTACAATGAGCAGTTCTTC. Supplemented by reference TRBV2 and TRBJ2-1, the full variable domain reads EPEVTQTPSHQVTQMGQEVILRCVPISNHLYFYWYRQILGQKVEFLVSFYNNEISEKSEIFDDQFSVERPDGSNFTLKIRSTKLEDSAMYFCASSGGAPYNEQFFGPGTRLTVL.

The genes are TRBV21-1 and TRBJ1-5. TRBV21-1 is listed as a pseudogene. The CDR3 consists of 15 residues. CDR3 residues: CASDKKPSGNQPQHF. The CDR3 DNA reads as TGTGCCAGCGATAAAAAGCCCTCTGGCAATCAGCCCCAGCATTTT.

The chain is built from TRBV5-6 and TRBJ2-1; 9 bases agree with TRBD2. This CDR3 contains 15 residues. Trimming cost V 2 bases and J 10 bases; bases outside gene matches: 10. Germline CDR1 reads SGHDT; CDR2 reads YYEEEE. The CDR3 loop reads CASSFRVSGGTEQFF. CDR3 coding DNA: TGTGCCAGCAGCTTCCGGGTTAGCGGGGGAACGGAGCAGTTCTTC.

This chain connects TRBV7-3 to TRBJ1-1; perhaps TRBD1 as D (5 bases). Trimming took 5 bases from V and 8 from J, leaving 12 bases between them. The CDR3 runs to 12 residues. Germline assignment: CDR1 SGHTA and CDR2 FQGTGA. The CDR3 here is CASSPQGGEAFF. CDR3 nucleotides: TGTGCCAGCAGCCCCCAGGGAGGAGAAGCTTTCTTT.

The V call is TRBV6-6, the J call TRBJ2-7; D perhaps matches TRBD2 (6 bases). The CDR3 covers 16 residues. Germline CDR1 MNHNY, CDR2 SVGAGI (reference sequence). V dropped 5 bases and J dropped 2 bases, with 19 bases sitting between them. CDR3 protein: CASSTTEGFMTYEQYF. In nucleotides, the CDR3 is TGTGCCAGCAGTACCACGGAGGGATTCATGACCTACGAGCAGTACTTC.

This rearrangement joins TRBV4-3 to TRBJ1-1, with D possibly TRBD1 on 5 matching bases. Germline CDR1 LGHNA, CDR2 YSLEER. V was shortened by 2 bases and J by 9 bases, with 19 bases between the two germline ends. There are 15 residues in the CDR3. The CDR3 region is CASSQSTGTLTQAFF. CDR3 coding DNA: TGCGCCAGCAGCCAATCTACCGGGACCCTGACCCAAGCTTTCTTT.

The rearrangement links TRBV20-1 to TRBJ2-5; D gene unclear. V lost 2 bases and J 5 bases, leaving 6 bases between the germline ends. Germline CDR1 reads DFQATT; CDR2 reads SNEGSKA (reference sequence). The CDR3 loop spans 11 amino acids. CDR3 amino acids: CSARIRETQYF. In DNA form, the CDR3 reads TGCAGTGCTAGAATCCGTGAGACCCAGTACTTC.

This clone occurred once. The V and J genes are TRBV30 and TRBJ2-7; D is unresolved. Trimming shortened V by 0 bases and J by 2 bases, and 8 bases separated the two germline ends. The length of the CDR3 is 13 residues. The germline V gene encodes CDR1 GTSNPN and CDR2 SVGIG (reference sequence). The CDR3 region is CAWSVDETYEQYF. CDR3 nucleotides: TGTGCCTGGAGTGTAGATGAAACCTACGAGCAGTACTTC.

The V and J genes are TRBV7-8 and TRBJ1-6; the match to TRBD1 covers 12 bases. There are 15 residues in the CDR3. CDR1 and CDR2 from the germline V gene are SGHVS and FQNEAQ. V shed 11 bases, J shed 9 bases, and the junction held 11 bases outside the gene matches. The DNA for the CDR3 is TGTGCCTCCCGAAAGGGACAGGGGGCAATTTCACCCCTCCACTTT. Protein: CASRKGQGAISPLHF.

This rearrangement joins TRBV9 to TRBJ1-1; 7 bases line up with TRBD1. The germline gives CDR1 SGDLS, CDR2 YYNGEE. The CDR3 consists of 18 residues. V lost 0 bases to trimming and J lost 1 base; unmatched junction nucleotides: 12. CDR3 residues: CASSVGGFRGKGNTEAFF. In DNA form, the CDR3 reads TGTGCCAGCAGCGTAGGGGGATTCAGGGGGAAGGGGAACACTGAAGCTTTCTTT.

V usage is TRBV6-6 and J usage is TRBJ1-3; TRBD1 matches 7 bases. V trimming: 1 base; J trimming: 4 bases; junction bases outside the gene matches: 7. Per the germline V gene, CDR1 is MNHNY and CDR2 is SVGAGI (reference sequence). The CDR3 sequence is 16 residues long. The CDR3, as DNA: TGTGCCAGCAGTTACTTGGCAGGGGGTTTCGGAAACACCATATATTTT. Its translation is CASSYLAGGFGNTIYF.

This chain uses TRBV19 with TRBJ1-3; 10 nucleotides agree with TRBD1. The J segment lost 2 bases and the V segment lost 6 bases, leaving 7 bases of the junction unmatched. The CDR3 has 16 residues. CDR1 and CDR2 (germline): LNHDA, SQIVND (reference sequence). The CDR3 DNA reads as TGTGCCAGTAGAAGCCCCGGGACAGGGGCTGGAAACACCATATATTTT. Translated: CASRSPGTGAGNTIYF.

This chain joins TRBV7-8 and TRBJ1-1; D gene unclear. Germline loops: CDR1 SGHVS, CDR2 FQNEAQ. The CDR3 is made up of 15 amino acids. The germline V and J ends were trimmed by 2 bases and 5 bases, with 15 bases remaining between them. The CDR3 nucleotides are TGTGCCAGCAGCTTAAGTAGGGTTCGATTAACTGAAGCTTTCTTT. It specifies CASSLSRVRLTEAFF. The variable domain in full, completed from reference TRBV7-8 and TRBJ1-1, reads GAGVSQSPRYKVAKRGQDVALRCDPISGHVSLFWYQQALGQGPEFLTYFQNEAQLDKSGLPSDRFFAERPEGSVSTLKIQRTQQEDSAVYLCASSLSRVRLTEAFFGQGTRLTVV.

The gene calls are TRBV7-8 and TRBJ1-3, with D possibly being TRBD1 (6 bases). Germline CDR1 reads SGHVS; CDR2 reads FQNEAQ. The CDR3 has 15 amino acids. Trimming removed 7 bases from V and 4 bases from J, with 17 bases in between. The CDR3: CASTIGRGAGNTIYF. The DNA for the CDR3 is TGTGCCAGCACCATAGGGCGGGGGGCCGGAAACACCATATATTTT.

This chain connects TRBV28 to TRBJ2-1; the D gene is possibly TRBD1 (6 bases). The V gene's germline CDR1 is MDHEN and CDR2 SYDVKM. Trimming cost V 5 bases and J 12 bases, with 11 bases left between them. This CDR3 region has 11 residues. CDR3 sequence (DNA): TGTGCCAGCAGTACAGGGTTTTGGCAGTTCTTC. Encoded protein: CASSTGFWQFF.

This chain uses TRBV28 with TRBJ2-7; perhaps TRBD1 as D (5 bases). Germline V gene sequence: CDR1 MDHEN, CDR2 SYDVKM. This CDR3 spans 16 amino acids. The V and J ends lost 3 bases and 0 bases respectively, with 15 bases between them. CDR3 DNA: TGTGCCAGCAGTTTCGTACAAGGGGTTCACTCCTACGAGCAGTACTTC. This sequence encodes CASSFVQGVHSYEQYF.

This clone is a singleton in its sample. The chain combines TRBV5-4 with TRBJ2-3, with 15 bases that match TRBD2. Germline trimming cut 2 bases from V and 9 bases from J; bases unmatched to any gene: 7. Per the germline V gene, CDR1 is SGHNT and CDR2 is YYREEE (reference sequence). There are 16 residues in the CDR3. CDR3 sequence: CASSLGLAGGFSTQYF. In DNA, the CDR3 is TGTGCCAGCAGCTTAGGACTAGCGGGGGGGTTTTCGACGCAGTATTTT.